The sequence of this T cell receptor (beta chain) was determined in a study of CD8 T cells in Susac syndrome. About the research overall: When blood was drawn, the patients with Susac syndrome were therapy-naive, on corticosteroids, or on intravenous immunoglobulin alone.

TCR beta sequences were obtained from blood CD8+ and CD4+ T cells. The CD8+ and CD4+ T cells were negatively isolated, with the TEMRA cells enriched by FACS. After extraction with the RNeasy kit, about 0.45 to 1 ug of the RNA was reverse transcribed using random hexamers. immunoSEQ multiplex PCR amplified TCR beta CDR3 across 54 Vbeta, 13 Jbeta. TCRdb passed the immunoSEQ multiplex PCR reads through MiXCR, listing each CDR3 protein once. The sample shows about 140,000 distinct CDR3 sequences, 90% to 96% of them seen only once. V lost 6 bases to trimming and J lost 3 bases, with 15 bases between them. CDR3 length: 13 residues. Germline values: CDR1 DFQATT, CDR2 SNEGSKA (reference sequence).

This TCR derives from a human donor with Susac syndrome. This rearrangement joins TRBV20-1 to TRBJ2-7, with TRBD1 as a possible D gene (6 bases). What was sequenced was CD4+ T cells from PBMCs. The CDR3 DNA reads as TGCAGTGCCACCGGGACATCCTTCTACGAGCAGTACTTC. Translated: CSATGTSFYEQYF.